Listed below are T cell receptor beta chains from one sample, sequenced in a study of response to subunit inactivated influenza vaccine. TCRdb recomputed calls from the RT-PCR reads with MiXCR, one row per CDR3 protein. The sample yields under 800,000 distinct CDR3 sequences, about 14% seen once. The sequencing here drew on PBMCs from blood, taken 14 to 15 days before vaccination. Receptors originate from a man aged 50-60 years who received an inactivated influenza vaccine. The CDR3 runs from the conserved cysteine through the conserved F or W. The D gene is left open where the match is weak. The size entry is marked missing in some rows and otherwise reads once, few, many or a size class.

j_call | v_call | clone_size | d_call | cdr3_aa | cdr3_nt
TRBJ2-3 | TRBV11-2 | many | TRBD1 | CASSNYRGFSPNTDTQYF | TGTGCCAGCAGCAATTACAGGGGGTTCTCACCTAACACAGATACGCAGTATTTT
TRBJ2-1 | TRBV20-1 | NA | TRBD2 | CSARDPASGSPYNEQFF | TGCAGTGCTAGAGATCCCGCTAGCGGGAGCCCTTACAATGAGCAGTTCTTC
TRBJ2-2 | TRBV10-2 | many | NA | CASSTGADTGELFF | TGCGCCAGCAGTACGGGGGCGGACACCGGGGAGCTGTTTTTT
TRBJ2-3 | TRBV5-1 | NA | TRBD1 | CASSFSGTGRGGTDTQYF | TGCGCCAGCAGCTTTTCCGGGACAGGGCGAGGGGGCACAGATACGCAGTATTTT
TRBJ2-4 | TRBV28 | many | TRBD1 | CASSRDGTGLAKNIQYF | TGTGCCAGCAGTCGAGATGGGACAGGCCTAGCCAAAAACATTCAGTACTTC
TRBJ2-1 | TRBV20-1 | once | TRBD1 | CSASRGQGMDEQFF | TGCAGTGCTAGTAGGGGACAGGGCATGGATGAGCAGTTCTTC
TRBJ2-3 | TRBV5-1 | few | NA | CASSTRGSGTDTQYF | TGCGCCAGCAGCACTAGAGGGTCTGGGACAGATACGCAGTATTTT
TRBJ2-3 | TRBV5-6 | NA | TRBD2 | CASSFFDQRGGDTQYF | TGTGCCAGCAGCTTCTTCGACCAGCGGGGGGGAGATACGCAGTATTTT
TRBJ2-1 | TRBV11-2 | few | TRBD2 | CASSPRGSGRSDEQFF | TGTGCCAGCAGCCCCCGGGGTAGCGGGAGGTCCGATGAGCAGTTCTTC
TRBJ2-5 | TRBV6-2/TRBV6-3 | NA | NA | CASSSTISYQETQYF | TGTGCCAGCAGTTCTACTATCAGTTACCAAGAGACCCAGTACTTC
TRBJ1-5 | TRBV10-2 | NA | NA | CASSDSGRAGPQHF | TGCGCCAGCAGTGATTCCGGTCGGGCGGGGCCCCAGCATTTT
TRBJ2-7 | TRBV9 | few | TRBD2 | CASSGERGGPFYEQYF | TGTGCCAGCAGCGGGGAGCGGGGAGGCCCCTTCTACGAGCAGTACTTC
TRBJ2-4 | TRBV6-5 | NA | NA | CASSSRGRIDIQYF | TGTGCCAGCAGTTCCCGGGGGCGTATAGACATTCAGTACTTC
TRBJ2-7 | TRBV27 | many | TRBD2 | CASRLLTSGKTYEQYF | TGTGCCAGCAGACTACTGACTAGCGGGAAAACCTACGAGCAGTACTTC
TRBJ2-3 | TRBV5-1 | few | NA | CASSLGWGKQADTQYF | TGCGCCAGCAGCTTGGGGTGGGGAAAACAGGCAGATACGCAGTATTTT
TRBJ1-2 | TRBV19 | few | TRBD1 | CASSAGGDRTGGYTF | TGTGCCAGTAGTGCCGGAGGGGACAGGACAGGAGGCTACACCTTC
TRBJ2-2 | TRBV2 | few | NA | CASSTRTEAVPGELFF | TGTGCCAGCAGTACTCGGACTGAGGCGGTTCCCGGGGAGCTGTTTTTT
TRBJ2-1 | TRBV12-3/TRBV12-4 | few | TRBD2 | CASRRRAGGPGEQFF | TGTGCCAGCAGACGGCGAGCGGGGGGGCCGGGTGAGCAGTTCTTC
TRBJ2-5 | TRBV5-1 | NA | TRBD2 | CASSPSGRRETQYF | TGCGCCAGCAGCCCTAGCGGGAGGCGGGAGACCCAGTACTTC
TRBJ2-1 | TRBV29-1 | NA | NA | CSVGGDYHSYNEQFF | TGCAGCGTTGGAGGAGACTATCACAGCTACAATGAGCAGTTCTTC
TRBJ2-1 | TRBV5-1 | many | TRBD1 | CASSLEGQGLYNEQFF | TGCGCCAGCAGCTTGGAAGGACAGGGGTTATACAATGAGCAGTTCTTC
TRBJ1-1 | TRBV20-1 | few | NA | CSARDLGQTEAFF | TGCAGTGCTAGAGATTTGGGTCAGACTGAAGCTTTCTTT
TRBJ1-2 | TRBV2 | many | NA | CASSAILYGYTF | TGTGCCAGCAGTGCCATCCTCTATGGCTACACCTTC
TRBJ2-2 | TRBV29-1 | few | TRBD2 | CSGLGTSGSNTGELFF | TGCAGCGGTCTCGGGACTAGCGGGTCCAACACCGGGGAGCTGTTTTTT
TRBJ2-7 | TRBV20-1 | few | TRBD2 | CSEKGLAGVGEQYF | TGCAGTGAAAAAGGACTAGCGGGAGTAGGCGAGCAGTACTTC
TRBJ1-5 | TRBV20-1 | NA | NA | CSARSREGSNQPQHF | TGCAGTGCTAGAAGCAGGGAGGGTAGCAATCAGCCCCAGCATTTT
TRBJ2-1 | TRBV5-6 | NA | NA | CASSPRLVLNEQFF | TGTGCCAGCAGCCCGAGACTAGTGCTCAATGAGCAGTTCTTC
TRBJ2-5 | TRBV6-1 | NA | TRBD1 | CASSPQGAGQETQYF | TGTGCCAGCAGTCCACAGGGGGCAGGACAAGAGACCCAGTACTTC
TRBJ2-4 | TRBV7-2 | NA | NA | CASSLAAGRDIQYF | TGTGCCAGCAGCTTAGCGGCGGGGCGGGACATTCAGTACTTC
TRBJ2-1 | TRBV6-2/TRBV6-3 | NA | TRBD1 | CASSSLRGMVYNEQFF | TGTGCCAGCAGTTCCCTCAGGGGGATGGTCTACAATGAGCAGTTCTTC
TRBJ2-1 | TRBV7-2 | few | NA | CASSVRLGEQFF | TGTGCCAGCAGCGTTCGCCTAGGTGAGCAGTTCTTC
TRBJ1-1 | TRBV7-9 | NA | NA | CASSLVQTNTEAFF | TGTGCCAGCAGCTTAGTACAGACGAACACTGAAGCTTTCTTT
TRBJ2-7 | TRBV20-1 | NA | TRBD1 | CSARQGYEQYF | TGCAGTGCCAGACAGGGCTACGAGCAGTACTTC
TRBJ2-3 | TRBV4-3 | NA | TRBD2 | CASSQDLVGLAGKRTDTQYF | TGCGCCAGCAGCCAAGATTTGGTGGGACTAGCGGGGAAACGCACAGATACGCAGTATTTT
TRBJ1-1 | TRBV29-1 | NA | NA | CSVQIRTEAFF | TGCAGCGTTCAAATCCGTACTGAAGCTTTCTTT
TRBJ1-3 | TRBV12-3/TRBV12-4 | NA | TRBD1 | CASSLKGAFSGNTIYF | TGTGCCAGCAGTTTGAAGGGGGCCTTCTCTGGAAACACCATATATTTT
TRBJ1-1 | TRBV7-9 | many | NA | CASSKAGANTEAFF | TGTGCCAGCAGTAAGGCCGGGGCGAACACTGAAGCTTTCTTT
TRBJ1-2 | TRBV15 | NA | NA | CATSRDRVYGYTF | TGTGCCACCAGCAGAGATCGGGTTTATGGCTACACCTTC
TRBJ2-3 | TRBV10-3 | NA | NA | CAISESSPSYTDTQYF | TGTGCCATCAGTGAGTCGAGCCCCAGCTACACAGATACGCAGTATTTT
TRBJ2-2 | TRBV20-1 | many | NA | CSARQTGTSSGELFF | TGCAGTGCTCGTCAGACAGGGACTTCCTCCGGGGAGCTGTTTTTT
TRBJ2-4 | TRBV27 | NA | NA | CASSLADGNIQYF | TGTGCCAGCAGTTTAGCGGACGGAAACATTCAGTACTTC
TRBJ2-1 | TRBV12-3/TRBV12-4 | many | NA | CASRSEVFEQFF | TGTGCCAGCAGGTCGGAGGTTTTTGAGCAGTTCTTC
TRBJ2-7 | TRBV29-1 | few | NA | CSSPRSLGYSYEQYF | TGCAGCTCGCCCCGGAGTTTAGGTTACTCCTACGAGCAGTACTTC
TRBJ1-2 | TRBV7-2 | NA | TRBD1 | CASSFPGDYRGSGYTF | TGTGCCAGCAGCTTCCCAGGAGACTACAGGGGGAGTGGCTACACCTTC
TRBJ2-1 | TRBV28 | NA | TRBD1 | CASSSGTGPRNEQFF | TGTGCCAGCAGCTCCGGGACAGGGCCGCGAAATGAGCAGTTCTTC
TRBJ1-5 | TRBV20-1 | few | TRBD1 | CSASSGGGNQPQHF | TGCAGTGCTAGTTCAGGGGGAGGCAATCAGCCCCAGCATTTT
TRBJ1-6 | TRBV19 | few | TRBD1 | CASRDSSYNSPLHF | TGTGCCAGCCGGGACAGCTCCTATAATTCACCCCTCCACTTT
TRBJ1-1 | TRBV20-1 | NA | TRBD1 | CSAADRGLGTEAFF | TGCAGTGCTGCAGACAGGGGGCTAGGCACTGAAGCTTTCTTT
TRBJ2-7 | TRBV6-2/TRBV6-3 | NA | TRBD1 | CASNRGQGFISYEQYF | TGTGCCAGCAACCGAGGACAGGGTTTCATCTCCTACGAGCAGTACTTC
TRBJ1-1 | TRBV6-1 | few | TRBD1 | CASSAPTGSATEAFF | TGTGCCAGCAGCGCTCCGACAGGGAGTGCCACTGAAGCTTTCTTT